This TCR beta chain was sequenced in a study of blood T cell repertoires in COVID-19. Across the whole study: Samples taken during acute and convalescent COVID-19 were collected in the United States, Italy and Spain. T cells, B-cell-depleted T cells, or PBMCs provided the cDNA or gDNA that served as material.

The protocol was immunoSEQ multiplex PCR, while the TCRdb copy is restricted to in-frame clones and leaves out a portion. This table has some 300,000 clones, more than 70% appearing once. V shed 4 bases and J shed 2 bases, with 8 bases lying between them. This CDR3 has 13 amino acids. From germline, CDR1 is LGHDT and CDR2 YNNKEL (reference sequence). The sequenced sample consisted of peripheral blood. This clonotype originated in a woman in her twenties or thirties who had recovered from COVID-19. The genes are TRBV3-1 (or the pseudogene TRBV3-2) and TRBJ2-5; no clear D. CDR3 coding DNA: TGTGCCAGCAGCCCGACACCTCAAGAGACCCAGTACTTC. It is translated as CASSPTPQETQYF.